The source of this TCR beta chain is a study of metastatic and nonmetastatic thyroid tumors. At the level of the study: Patients with malignant and benign thyroid disease provided blood and tumor or nodule tissue, whose repertoires were compared.

Patients underwent thyroid surgery, and none had received any treatment before it. Original methodology: The study's classifier, a distant-metastasis tool for papillary thyroid cancer, was built using CDR3 differences across clinicopathological groups. With MiXCR, TCRdb reprocessed the PCR reads. It is TCRdb's table, rather than the study itself, that gives the V and J calls and clone size. The table lists roughly 58,000 clones, about 3.8% of them singletons. Regarding the study as a whole: In both blood and tumor samples, TCR beta diversity was reported significantly higher for malignant than benign nodules.

CDR1 MNHNS and CDR2 SASEGT come from the germline V gene. V dropped 2 bases and J dropped 13 bases, with 12 bases sitting between them. The CDR3 extends over 13 amino acids. This clone rates as medium-sized (0.01 to 0.1%). Its specificity is unknown. This receptor was taken from a female donor with papillary thyroid cancer or a benign thyroid nodule (not recorded which). Some clones in this sample may be carry-over from other donors' samples. Sequencing used blood. V and J are TRBV6-1 and TRBJ1-6; no firm D call. This CDR3 reads CASSEFPLLPLHF. The CDR3 DNA sequence: TGTGCCAGCAGTGAATTCCCCCTCCTTCCCCTCCACTTT.